This paragraph covers one T cell receptor beta chain sequence. This record comes from a study of identical twins. MiXCR, applied by TCRdb to the 5' RACE reads, yields one record per CDR3 protein. The sample includes 400,000 to 550,000 distinct CDR3 sequences, less than 25% of them seen just once. These data also featured in a second study, about T cells expressing NK-cell markers.

The TCR sequence derives from a woman under 30 in good health. Sequencing input: CD4+ T cells sorted from blood.

In DNA, the CDR3 is TGTGCCACCCGGACAGGGAGCTCTGGGGCCAACGTCCTGACTTTC. This translates into CATRTGSSGANVLTF. The J gene is TRBJ2-6, the V gene TRBV6-1; 8 bases line up with TRBD1. The CDR3 covers 15 residues. With 10 bases clipped from V and 0 bases from J, the junction kept 5 bases outside the gene matches. In germline, CDR1 is MNHNS, CDR2 SASEGT.